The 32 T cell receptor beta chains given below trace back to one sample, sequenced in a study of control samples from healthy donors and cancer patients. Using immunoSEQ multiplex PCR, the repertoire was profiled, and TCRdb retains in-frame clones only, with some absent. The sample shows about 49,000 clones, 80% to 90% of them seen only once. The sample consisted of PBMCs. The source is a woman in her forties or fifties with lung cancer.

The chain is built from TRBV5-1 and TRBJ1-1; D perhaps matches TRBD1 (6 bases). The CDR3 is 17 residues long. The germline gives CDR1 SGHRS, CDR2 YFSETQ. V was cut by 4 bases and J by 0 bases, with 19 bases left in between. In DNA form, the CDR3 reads TGCGCCAGCAGCCCGATAGGGGGTAGGGCCCTGAACACTGAAGCTTTCTTT. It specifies CASSPIGGRALNTEAFF.

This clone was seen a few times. CDR3 region: CSARGNTEAFF. DNA for the CDR3: TGCAGTGCTAGAGGCAACACTGAAGCTTTCTTT. This sequence joins TRBV20-1 and TRBJ1-1; D remains ambiguous. Trimming left V 1 base short and J 2 bases short, with 2 bases between. Germline V gene lookup returns CDR1 DFQATT and CDR2 SNEGSKA (reference sequence). The CDR3 has 11 amino acids.

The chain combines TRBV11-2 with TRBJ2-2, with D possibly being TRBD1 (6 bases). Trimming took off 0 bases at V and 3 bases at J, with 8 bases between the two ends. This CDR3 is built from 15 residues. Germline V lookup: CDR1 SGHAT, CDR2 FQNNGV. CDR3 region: CASSLEAGDTGELFF. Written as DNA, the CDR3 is TGTGCCAGCAGCTTAGAGGCAGGGGACACCGGGGAGCTGTTTTTT.

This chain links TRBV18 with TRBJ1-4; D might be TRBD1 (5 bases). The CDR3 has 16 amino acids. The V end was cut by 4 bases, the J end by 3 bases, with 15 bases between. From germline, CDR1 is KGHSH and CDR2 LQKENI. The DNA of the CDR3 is TGTGCCAGCTCACGAAATAGGGGTCAGTCTAATGAAAAACTGTTTTTT. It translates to CASSRNRGQSNEKLFF.

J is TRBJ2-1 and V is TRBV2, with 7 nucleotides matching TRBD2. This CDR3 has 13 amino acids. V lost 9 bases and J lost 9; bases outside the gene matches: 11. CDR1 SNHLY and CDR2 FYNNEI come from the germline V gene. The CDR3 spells CASRLGGAGEQFF. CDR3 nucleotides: TGTGCCAGTCGATTGGGAGGGGCGGGTGAGCAGTTCTTC.

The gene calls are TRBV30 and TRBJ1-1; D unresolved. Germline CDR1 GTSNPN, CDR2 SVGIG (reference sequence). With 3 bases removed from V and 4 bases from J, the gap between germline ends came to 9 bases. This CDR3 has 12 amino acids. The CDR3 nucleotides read TGTGCCTGGAGCCGTTCAACCACTGAAGCTTTCTTT. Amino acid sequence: CAWSRSTTEAFF.

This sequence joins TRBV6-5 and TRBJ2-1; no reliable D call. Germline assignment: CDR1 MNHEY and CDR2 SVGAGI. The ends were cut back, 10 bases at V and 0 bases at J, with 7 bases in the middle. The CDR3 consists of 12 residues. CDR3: CATTYSYNEQFF. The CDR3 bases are TGTGCCACGACATACTCCTACAATGAGCAGTTCTTC.

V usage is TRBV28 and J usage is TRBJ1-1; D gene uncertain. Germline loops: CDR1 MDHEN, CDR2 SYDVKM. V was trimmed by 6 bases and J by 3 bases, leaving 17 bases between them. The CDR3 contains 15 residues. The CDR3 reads CASRYGLMGDTEAFF. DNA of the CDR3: TGTGCCAGCAGATATGGACTCATGGGTGACACTGAAGCTTTCTTT.

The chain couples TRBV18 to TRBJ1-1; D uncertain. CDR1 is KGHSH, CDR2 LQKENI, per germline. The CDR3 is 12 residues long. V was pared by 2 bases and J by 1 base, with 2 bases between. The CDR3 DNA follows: TGTGCCAGCTCACCAAGGAACACTGAAGCTTTCTTT. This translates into CASSPRNTEAFF.

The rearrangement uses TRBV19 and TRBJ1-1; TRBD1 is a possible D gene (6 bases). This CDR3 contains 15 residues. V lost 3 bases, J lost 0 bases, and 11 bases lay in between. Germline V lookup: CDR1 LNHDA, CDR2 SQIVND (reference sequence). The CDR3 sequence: CASSISRGMNTEAFF. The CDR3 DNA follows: TGTGCCAGTAGTATTAGCAGGGGCATGAACACTGAAGCTTTCTTT.

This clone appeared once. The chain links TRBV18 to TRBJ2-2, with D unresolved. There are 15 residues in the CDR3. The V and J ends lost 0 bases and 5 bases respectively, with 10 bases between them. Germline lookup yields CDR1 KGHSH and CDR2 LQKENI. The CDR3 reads CASSPPDLNTGELFF. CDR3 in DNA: TGTGCCAGCTCACCACCGGACCTTAATACCGGGGAGCTGTTTTTT.

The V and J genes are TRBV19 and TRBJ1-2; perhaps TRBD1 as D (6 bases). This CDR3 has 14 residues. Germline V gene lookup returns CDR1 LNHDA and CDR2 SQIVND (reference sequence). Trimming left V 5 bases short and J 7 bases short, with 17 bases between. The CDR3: CASSAGQGLGGYTF. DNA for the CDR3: TGTGCCAGTAGTGCGGGACAAGGACTCGGTGGCTACACCTTC.

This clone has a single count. CDR3 nucleotides: TGTGCCAGCAGCTTAGTCGGGGGCAGTAGCAATCAGCCCCAGCATTTT. Protein: CASSLVGGSSNQPQHF. This chain joins TRBV7-2 and TRBJ1-5, with D possibly being TRBD1 (6 bases). The CDR3 is made up of 16 amino acids. Germline-derived CDR1 and CDR2 are SGHTA and FQGNSA. Trimming took 1 base from V and 0 from J, leaving 10 bases between them.

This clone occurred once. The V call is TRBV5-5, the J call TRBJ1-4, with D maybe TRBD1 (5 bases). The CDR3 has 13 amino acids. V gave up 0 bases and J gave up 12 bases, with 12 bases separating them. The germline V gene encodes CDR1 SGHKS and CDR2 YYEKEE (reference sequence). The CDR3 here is CASSLGGPGELFF. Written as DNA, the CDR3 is TGTGCCAGCAGCTTGGGGGGACCGGGGGAACTGTTTTTT.

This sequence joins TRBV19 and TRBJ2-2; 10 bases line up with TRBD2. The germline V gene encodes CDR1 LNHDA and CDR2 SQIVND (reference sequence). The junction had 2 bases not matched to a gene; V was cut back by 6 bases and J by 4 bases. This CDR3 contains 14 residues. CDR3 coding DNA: TGTGCCAGTAGAGTAGCGGGGGGCACCGGGGAGCTGTTTTTT. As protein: CASRVAGGTGELFF.

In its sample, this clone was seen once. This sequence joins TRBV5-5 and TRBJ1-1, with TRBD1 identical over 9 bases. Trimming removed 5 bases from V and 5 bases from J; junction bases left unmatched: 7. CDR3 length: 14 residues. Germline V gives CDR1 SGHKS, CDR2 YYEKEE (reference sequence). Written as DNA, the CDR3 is TGTGCCAGCAGGGGGGACAGGGAGGGAACTGAAGCTTTCTTT. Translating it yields CASRGDREGTEAFF. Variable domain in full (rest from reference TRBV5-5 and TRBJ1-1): DAGVTQSPTHLIKTRGQQVTLRCSPISGHKSVSWYQQVLGQGPQFIFQYYEKEERGRGNFPDRFSARQFPNYSSELNVNALLLGDSALYLCASRGDREGTEAFFGQGTRLTVV.

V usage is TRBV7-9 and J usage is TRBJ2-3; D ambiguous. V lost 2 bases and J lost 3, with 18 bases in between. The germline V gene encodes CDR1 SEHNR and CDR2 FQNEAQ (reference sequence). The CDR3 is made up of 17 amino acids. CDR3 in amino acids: CASSLFTLVSVTDTQYF. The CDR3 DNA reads TGTGCCAGCAGCTTATTTACCCTAGTTTCAGTAACAGATACGCAGTATTTT.

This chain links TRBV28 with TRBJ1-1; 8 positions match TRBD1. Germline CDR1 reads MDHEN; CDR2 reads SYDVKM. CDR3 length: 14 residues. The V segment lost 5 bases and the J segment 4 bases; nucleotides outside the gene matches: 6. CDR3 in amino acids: CASSQGARGTEAFF. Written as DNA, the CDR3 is TGTGCCAGCAGTCAGGGGGCTAGGGGCACTGAAGCTTTCTTT.

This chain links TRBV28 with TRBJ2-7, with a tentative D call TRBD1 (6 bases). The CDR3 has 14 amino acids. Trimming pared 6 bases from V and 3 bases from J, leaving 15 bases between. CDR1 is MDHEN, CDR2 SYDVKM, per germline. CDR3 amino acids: CASSQGDTLYEQYF. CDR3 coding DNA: TGTGCCAGCAGCCAAGGGGACACCCTCTACGAGCAGTACTTC.

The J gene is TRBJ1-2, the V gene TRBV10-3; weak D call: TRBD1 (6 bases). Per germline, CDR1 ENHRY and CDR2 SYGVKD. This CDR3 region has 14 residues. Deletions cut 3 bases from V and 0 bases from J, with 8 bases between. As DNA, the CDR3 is TGTGCCATCAGTGAACAGGGTGCTAACTATGGCTACACCTTC. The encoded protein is CAISEQGANYGYTF.

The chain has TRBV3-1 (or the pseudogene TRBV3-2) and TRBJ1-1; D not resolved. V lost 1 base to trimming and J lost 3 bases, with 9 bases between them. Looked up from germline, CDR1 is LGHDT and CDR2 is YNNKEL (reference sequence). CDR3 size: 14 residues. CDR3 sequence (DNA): TGTGCCAGCAGCCAAGTCGGCGCGGACACTGAAGCTTTCTTT. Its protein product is CASSQVGADTEAFF.

The CDR3 nucleotides read TGTGCCAGCAGTCTTCGGACAGTTAATGAAAAACTGTTTTTT. This encodes CASSLRTVNEKLFF. J is TRBJ1-4 and V is TRBV6-6, with D possibly being TRBD1 (6 bases). CDR1 and CDR2 from the germline V gene are MNHNY and SVGAGI (reference sequence). V was shortened by 5 bases and J by 4 bases, with 11 bases between the two germline ends. The CDR3 spans 14 residues.

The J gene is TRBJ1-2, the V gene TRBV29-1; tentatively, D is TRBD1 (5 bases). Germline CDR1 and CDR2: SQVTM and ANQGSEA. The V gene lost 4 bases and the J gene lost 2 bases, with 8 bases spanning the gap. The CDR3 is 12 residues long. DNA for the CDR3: TGCAGCGTTGTGAGACAGAACTATGGCTACACCTTC. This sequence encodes CSVVRQNYGYTF.

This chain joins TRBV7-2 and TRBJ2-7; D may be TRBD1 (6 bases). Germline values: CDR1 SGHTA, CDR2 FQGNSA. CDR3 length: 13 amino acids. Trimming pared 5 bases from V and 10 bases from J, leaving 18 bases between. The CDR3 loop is CASSPITGFGQYF. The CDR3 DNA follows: TGTGCCAGCAGCCCCATCACAGGGTTCGGTCAGTACTTC.

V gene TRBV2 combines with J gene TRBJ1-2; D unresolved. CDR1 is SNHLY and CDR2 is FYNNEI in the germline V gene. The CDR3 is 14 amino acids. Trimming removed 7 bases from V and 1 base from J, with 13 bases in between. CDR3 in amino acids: CASIRSLGNYGYTF. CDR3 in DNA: TGTGCCAGCATACGGTCCCTCGGTAACTATGGCTACACCTTC. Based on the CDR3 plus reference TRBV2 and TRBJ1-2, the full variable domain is EPEVTQTPSHQVTQMGQEVILRCVPISNHLYFYWYRQILGQKVEFLVSFYNNEISEKSEIFDDQFSVERPDGSNFTLKIRSTKLEDSAMYFCASIRSLGNYGYTFGSGTRLTVV.

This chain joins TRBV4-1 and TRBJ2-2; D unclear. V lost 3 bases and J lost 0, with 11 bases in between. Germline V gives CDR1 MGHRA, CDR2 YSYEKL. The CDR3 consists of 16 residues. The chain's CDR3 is CASSHQRIANTGELFF. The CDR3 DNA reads TGCGCCAGCAGCCACCAAAGGATCGCGAACACCGGGGAGCTGTTTTTT.

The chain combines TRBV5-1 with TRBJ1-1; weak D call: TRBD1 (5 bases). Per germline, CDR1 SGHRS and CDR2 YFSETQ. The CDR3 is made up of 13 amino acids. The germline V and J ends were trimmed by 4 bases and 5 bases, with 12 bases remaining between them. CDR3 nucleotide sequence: TGCGCCAGCAGCGGCCGGGACGGAACTGAAGCTTTCTTT. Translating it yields CASSGRDGTEAFF.

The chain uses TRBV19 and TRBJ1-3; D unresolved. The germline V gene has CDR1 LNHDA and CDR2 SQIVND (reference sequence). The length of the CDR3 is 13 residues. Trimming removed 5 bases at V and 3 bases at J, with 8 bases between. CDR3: CASSSYSGNTIYF. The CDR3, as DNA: TGTGCCAGTAGTTCCTACAGTGGAAACACCATATATTTT.

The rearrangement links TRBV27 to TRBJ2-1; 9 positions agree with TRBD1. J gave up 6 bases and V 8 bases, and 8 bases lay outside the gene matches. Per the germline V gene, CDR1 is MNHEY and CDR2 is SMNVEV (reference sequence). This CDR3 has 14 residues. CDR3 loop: CASALGTGPNEQFF. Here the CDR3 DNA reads TGTGCCAGCGCCTTAGGGACAGGGCCCAATGAGCAGTTCTTC.

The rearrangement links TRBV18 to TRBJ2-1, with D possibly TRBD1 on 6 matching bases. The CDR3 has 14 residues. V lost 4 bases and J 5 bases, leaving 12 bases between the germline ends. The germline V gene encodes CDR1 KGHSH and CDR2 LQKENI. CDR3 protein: CASSRGRGDNEQFF. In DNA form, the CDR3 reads TGTGCCAGCTCACGGGGGCGAGGAGACAATGAGCAGTTCTTC.

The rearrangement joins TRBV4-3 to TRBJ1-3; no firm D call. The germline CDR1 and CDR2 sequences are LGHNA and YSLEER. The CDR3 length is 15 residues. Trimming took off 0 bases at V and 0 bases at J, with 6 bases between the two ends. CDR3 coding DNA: TGCGCCAGCAGCCAAGACAGAAACTCTGGAAACACCATATATTTT. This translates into CASSQDRNSGNTIYF.

The CDR3 DNA is TGTGCCAGCAGCTTAGGCCCAGGTGGTCAGCCCCAGCATTTT. Its translation: CASSLGPGGQPQHF. The rearrangement links TRBV7-2 to TRBJ1-5; no firm D call. The V end lost 1 base, the J end lost 6 bases, and 10 bases lay between the germline ends. The CDR3 is 14 amino acids. The germline CDR1 and CDR2 sequences are SGHTA and FQGNSA.